Sequencing of this T cell receptor beta chain was carried out in a study of blood T cell repertoires in COVID-19. Study context: Collection of acute and convalescent COVID-19 samples took place in the United States, Italy and Spain. The analysed material was cDNA or gDNA that came from T cells, B-cell-depleted T cells, or PBMCs.

Authors' analysis steps: For nucleated cells, counts were estimated from reference gene primer amplification. Method: immunoSEQ multiplex PCR; TCRdb's copy keeps in-frame clones and lacks some. V, J and clone size were drawn from that table, and D and trimming were deduced from the DNA. The profile shows a few hundred thousand clones, 70% to 90% of them singletons. CDR1 is SGHDN and CDR2 is FVKESK in the germline V gene. Trimming shortened V by 2 bases and J by 5 bases, and 22 bases separated the two germline ends. The CDR3 has 17 amino acids. Two negative PCRs, clearance, or symptom resolution had been documented for recovered Cohort 3 donors.

This receptor was identified in a young woman who had recovered from COVID-19. The chain uses TRBV14 and TRBJ2-7; tentatively, D is TRBD1 (6 bases). The material sequenced was PBMCs or T cells enriched from blood (not recorded which). The CDR3 is CASSQYRDTVVGDEQYF. CDR3 DNA: TGTGCCAGCAGCCAATACCGGGACACCGTCGTGGGAGACGAGCAGTACTTC.